The subject of this entry is one TCR beta chain. The assay was immunoSEQ multiplex PCR, and TCRdb's table has in-frame clones only and misses some. Among some 80,000 clones listed, about 92% were seen once. The data originate from a study of control samples from healthy donors and cancer patients. CDR3 length equals 14 residues. CDR1 is LGHNA, CDR2 YSLEER, per germline. The germline V and J ends were trimmed by 0 bases and 6 bases, with 8 bases remaining between them. The rearrangement links TRBV4-3 to TRBJ2-2; possibly TRBD1 or TRBD2 for D (6 bases each). Sequencing input: blood. This TCR was recovered from an older woman in good health. CDR3 region: CASSQEGGSGELFF. CDR3 nucleotide sequence: TGCGCCAGCAGCCAAGAGGGGGGCTCCGGGGAGCTGTTTTTT.